This T cell receptor (beta chain) originates from a study of blood T cell repertoires in COVID-19. The assay was immunoSEQ multiplex PCR, and TCRdb's table has in-frame clones only and misses some. Of around 200,000 clones listed, roughly 86% are singletons. The clonotype originates from a man in his 70s with acute or convalescent COVID-19. The sample taken for sequencing was peripheral blood.

The CDR3, as DNA: TGTGCCAGCAGTGAAGGTAGGGGGTATGGCTACACCTTC. It codes for CASSEGRGYGYTF. The J gene is TRBJ1-2, the V gene TRBV27, with a possible D match to TRBD1 (6 bases). CDR1 is MNHEY, CDR2 SMNVEV, per germline (reference sequence). Trimming took off 5 bases at V and 5 bases at J, with 12 bases between the two ends. The CDR3 runs 13 residues.